This TCR beta chain emerged from a study of OX40 agonist ivuxolimab in advanced cancers. The overall study: At just under 85% male, the cohort had a mean age of 60 years, ranging from about 20 to 79.

TCRdb's table, derived via immunoSEQ multiplex PCR, lists solely in-frame clones and lacks some. The data contain about 33,000 clones, about 81% of them singletons. The study, taken as a whole, reports: Low normalized clonal expansion also occurred in some nonresponding patients.

Trimming removed 6 bases from V and 0 bases from J, with 8 bases in between. The CDR3 length is 13 residues. Germline V lookup: CDR1 MDHEN, CDR2 SYDVKM. As to this clone: Its cognate antigen is unknown.

The receptor comes from an adult with an advanced solid tumor such as melanoma, head and neck, liver or kidney cancer. Sequenced material: CD4+ or CD8+ T cells sorted from blood, taken in a trial of the OX40 agonist ivuxolimab. The chain recombines TRBV28 with TRBJ1-2; no reliable D call. The CDR3 DNA reads as TGTGCCAGCAGATCCCTCTCTAACTATGGCTACACCTTC. Translated: CASRSLSNYGYTF.